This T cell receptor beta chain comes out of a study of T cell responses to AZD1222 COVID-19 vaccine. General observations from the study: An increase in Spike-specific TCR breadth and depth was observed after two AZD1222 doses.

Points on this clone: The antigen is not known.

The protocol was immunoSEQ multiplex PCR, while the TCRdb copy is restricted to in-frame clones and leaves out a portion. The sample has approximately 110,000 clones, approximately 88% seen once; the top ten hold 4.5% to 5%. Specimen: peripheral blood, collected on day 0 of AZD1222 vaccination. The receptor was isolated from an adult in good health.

CDR3 in DNA: TGTGCCAGTAGTATTGCCTTAACGAACACTGAAGCTTTCTTT. Residues: CASSIALTNTEAFF. V usage is TRBV19 and J usage is TRBJ1-1; D is unresolved. This CDR3 spans 14 amino acids. Germline CDR1 reads LNHDA; CDR2 reads SQIVND (reference sequence). Trimming removed 3 bases from V and 1 base from J, with 9 bases in between.